Each of the 10 T cell receptor beta chains below was sequenced from the same sample in a study of T cell responses to AZD1222 COVID-19 vaccine (dated by TCRdb to the early 2020s). Reading the label with the study, this specimen's time point is: baseline before first vaccination. Library prep was done by the immunoSEQ multiplex PCR assay. Imported from immuneACCESS, the table was reduced by TCRdb to in-frame sequences with V and J called. These copies leave out some clones; in studies compared against another copy, an unresolved V gene accounts for under half, and the cause of the remainder is not known. Recorded for this sample are 140,000 to 150,000 clones; more than 90% of them occurred a single time. The top ten hold roughly 1.8% of the sample. The specimen was peripheral blood, collected on day 0 of AZD1222 vaccination. All receptors derive from an adult in good health.

This chain uses TRBV11-2 with TRBJ2-1; 10 nucleotides align to TRBD2. Germline V gene lookup returns CDR1 SGHAT and CDR2 FQNNGV. The ends lost 5 bases at V and 1 base at J; junction bases unmatched: 5. The CDR3 sequence is 16 residues long. The CDR3 DNA reads TGTGCCAGCAGCAAAGGGACTAGCGCATCCTACAATGAGCAGTTCTTC. This translates into CASSKGTSASYNEQFF.

This sequence joins TRBV5-1 and TRBJ1-2; TRBD1 might be the D (5 bases). V was cut by 0 bases and J by 4 bases, with 10 bases left in between. The CDR3 is 14 amino acids. From germline, CDR1 is SGHRS and CDR2 YFSETQ. The CDR3 nucleotides read TGCGCCAGCAGCTTGGTCGGGGACTCCTATGGCTACACCTTC. Amino acids: CASSLVGDSYGYTF.

The CDR3 sequence is CASSIFGTGRTEAFF. CDR3 nucleotide sequence: TGTGCCAGTAGTATATTTGGGACAGGGAGGACTGAAGCTTTCTTT. This chain joins TRBV19 and TRBJ1-1, with 9 bases matching TRBD1. Unmatched junction bases numbered 6, after V lost 2 bases and J lost 5 bases. The CDR3 is 15 residues long. Per the germline V gene, CDR1 is LNHDA and CDR2 is SQIVND (reference sequence). The complete variable domain, with remaining parts taken from reference TRBV19 and TRBJ1-1, reads DGGITQSPKYLFRKEGQNVTLSCEQNLNHDAMYWYRQDPGQGLRLIYYSQIVNDFQKGDIAEGYSVSREKKESFPLTVTSAQKNPTAFYLCASSIFGTGRTEAFFGQGTRLTVV.

This chain joins TRBV24-1 and TRBJ1-2; D not certain. V lost 4 bases, J lost 5 bases, and 7 bases lay in between. Germline V CDR1 and CDR2: KGHDR, SFDVKD. This CDR3 contains 12 residues. The CDR3 nucleotides are TGTGCCACCAGTGACGGGAGGTATGGCTACACCTTC. Translated, it gives CATSDGRYGYTF.

The CDR3 DNA reads TGTGCCAGCAGCTGGGGACAGGGGGACGAGCAGTACTTC. Its translation is CASSWGQGDEQYF. This chain joins TRBV9 and TRBJ2-7; 11 bases agree with TRBD1. V lost 4 bases, J lost 5 bases, and 2 bases stayed unmatched. The CDR3 runs to 13 residues. Germline V gene data show CDR1 as SGDLS and CDR2 as YYNGEE.

The rearrangement joins TRBV15 to TRBJ2-5, with 10 positions matching TRBD2. Germline trimming cut 5 bases from V and 4 bases from J; bases unmatched to any gene: 7. This CDR3 comprises 15 residues. CDR1 is LNHNV, CDR2 YYDKDF, per germline (reference sequence). CDR3 nucleotide sequence: TGTGCCACCAGCCGAAGCGGGAGGGCCGGAGAGACCCAGTACTTC. Protein product: CATSRSGRAGETQYF.

This chain links TRBV20-1 with TRBJ2-1; D remains ambiguous. Trimming took off 7 bases at V and 5 bases at J, with 9 bases between the two ends. Germline V gene lookup returns CDR1 DFQATT and CDR2 SNEGSKA (reference sequence). The CDR3 sequence is 11 residues long. DNA for the CDR3: TGCAGTGTCAGAAGAGACAATGAGCAGTTCTTC. Translated, it gives CSVRRDNEQFF.

The J gene is TRBJ2-2, the V gene TRBV5-1, with D possibly TRBD1 on 6 matching bases. In germline, CDR1 is SGHRS, CDR2 YFSETQ. Trimming cost V 2 bases and J 7 bases, with 15 bases left between them. This CDR3 has 15 residues. The CDR3 loop reads CASSFGQPSGGELFF. The CDR3 DNA reads TGCGCCAGCAGCTTCGGACAGCCTTCGGGCGGGGAGCTGTTTTTT.

This chain links TRBV10-2 with TRBJ2-7, with 12 nucleotides matching TRBD2. This CDR3 has 15 residues. Trimming cost V 6 bases and J 1 base; bases outside gene matches: 4. CDR1 and CDR2 (germline): WSHSY, SAAADI. The CDR3 nucleotides are TGCGCCAGCAGGGCACTAGCGGGAGGATCCTACGAGCAGTACTTC. It encodes CASRALAGGSYEQYF.

The chain carries TRBV15 and TRBJ2-6, with D unclear. The CDR3 extends over 23 amino acids. The germline V gene encodes CDR1 LNHNV and CDR2 YYDKDF (reference sequence). Trimming took 3 bases from V and 2 from J, leaving 32 bases between them. The CDR3 loop is CATSRGWDRFPEQSIPGANVLTF. For the CDR3, the DNA is TGTGCCACCAGCAGGGGATGGGATCGATTTCCAGAACAGTCTATACCTGGGGCCAACGTCCTGACTTTC.